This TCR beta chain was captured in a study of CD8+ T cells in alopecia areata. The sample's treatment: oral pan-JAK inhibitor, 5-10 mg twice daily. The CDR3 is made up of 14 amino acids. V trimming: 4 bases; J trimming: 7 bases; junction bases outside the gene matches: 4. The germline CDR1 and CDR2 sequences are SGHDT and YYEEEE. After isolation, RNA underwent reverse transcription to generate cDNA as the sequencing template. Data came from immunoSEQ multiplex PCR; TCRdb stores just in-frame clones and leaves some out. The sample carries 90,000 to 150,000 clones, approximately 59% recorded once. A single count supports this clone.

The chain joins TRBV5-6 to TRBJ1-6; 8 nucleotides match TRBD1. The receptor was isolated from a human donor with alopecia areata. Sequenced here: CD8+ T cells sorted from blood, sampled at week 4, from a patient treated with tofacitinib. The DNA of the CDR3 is TGTGCCAGCAGCGTCCGACAGGGGAATTCACCCCTCCACTTT. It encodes CASSVRQGNSPLHF.